This entry describes one T cell receptor (beta chain). Its antigen remains unidentified. No clone much larger than this one lies a single base away; base qualities are absent. Donors were healthy HIV-negative adults with no recently reported acute infections or vaccinations. All donors were Caucasian adults living in Nashville, Tennessee, USA. CD4+ T cells were enriched by magnetic negative selection, after which naive cells were positively selected on CD45RA and the negative fraction was taken as the memory subset. Blood was obtained by leukapheresis, after which PBMCs were separated by Ficoll-Histopaque density gradient centrifugation and cryopreserved in liquid nitrogen vapor phase. Analytical flow cytometry was used to check the purity and quantity of each magnetically sorted T cell population. Genomic DNA was isolated from each sorted fraction and quantified by UV absorbance on a Nanodrop 2000c.

TCR CDR3 regions were amplified from genomic DNA by multiplex PCR using the deep immunoSEQ assay. For each cell subset, the extracted genomic DNA was distributed evenly across all wells of several immunoSEQ 96-well plates, and each plate served as one replicate. Each replicate PCR for sorted subsets received about 200 ng genomic DNA, equal to about 30,000 T cell genomes. Purified libraries were measured with a Qubit 3.0 fluorometer, size-checked on a Bioanalyzer 2100, and measured again with the KAPA Library Quantification kit. A separate single-read 150-cycle Illumina NextSeq 550 flow cell was used to sequence each immunoSEQ 96-well plate. The study's own analysis went as follows. Because the immunoSEQ output included only junctional sequences and no quality scores, the filtering could not be the same as the filtering used for full-length reads. To assign V/J genes and CDR3, sequences were annotated against IMGT germline references using PyIR, a Python wrapper for IgBLAST v1.9. Reads were removed for weak V/J assignments (E-value above 1e-6), missing CDR3, stop codons, out-of-frame junctions, or ambiguous translated residues. A V3J clonotype was defined by an identical inferred V gene, J gene, and CDR3 amino acid sequence. Percentage overlap between repertoires was computed as shared unique clonotypes divided by the size of the smaller repertoire. Richness of each repertoire was evaluated using RTK rarefaction, the Chao1 estimator, and Recon v2.1 estimates of unobserved clonotypes. Generation probabilities were computed with OLGA for all TCRbeta clonotypes obtained by the gDNA method from several donors. This immuneACCESS table, as held by TCRdb, lists in-frame sequences with V and J called but not all clones. Of the missing ones, under half trace to an unresolved V gene in checked studies; the others have no known cause. V and J calls and clone size are those listed in that table; D and trimming were worked out from the DNA. This sample holds over a million clones; approximately 98% were observed only once. The ten largest clonotypes hold 0.4% to 0.55% of the sample.

This specimen belongs to a study of shared clonotypes between healthy human individuals (TCRdb year 2020). Regarding the research as a whole: Two women and a few men aged 18 to 49 years were included in the cohort. To estimate repertoire size and how much clonotype sharing occurs between individuals, the study deeply sequenced the blood TCR repertoires of several healthy adults. For each donor, three plates each were used for CD4 naive and CD4 memory, two plates were used for CD8 naive, and one plate was used for CD8 memory. To increase sequencing depth and limit assay-specific biases, TCR repertoire library preparation and sequencing were carried out by different laboratories using diverse techniques. Between about 0.8 and 8.9 billion PBMCs per donor were obtained by leukapheresis.

Overall study outcomes, separate from this receptor: Across a few donors, 4.5% to 6.5% of naive CD4, 3% to 4% of naive CD8, approximately 2.5% of memory CD4, and about 0.4% of memory CD8 clonotypes were shared. Pairwise subsampling led to the expectation that sequencing depth would affect the degree of clonotype sharing among donors. Naive subsets generally had larger estimated clonotype richness than memory subsets. Clonotypes shared by all four sorted-subset donors showed higher generation probabilities than non-shared clonotypes. Sampling was restricted to blood, and TCR repertoires in tissue are likely to differ from TCR repertoires in blood. Incomplete sequencing was indicated by rarefaction of sorted-subset datasets, despite the large sequencing depth. Because the study included a small number of donors, the genetic and exposure-history diversity represented was limited.

Cut back by 1 base and 3 bases, the V and J ends lie 4 bases apart. From cysteine to phenylalanine, the CDR3 is 14 amino acids long. CDR3 DNA is the only sequence kept; it has 42 bases, read in frame from the first base. Sequencing was carried out using naive CD4+ T cells sorted from blood. Read against the paper, the sample's cell subset or site label means: CD45RA+ positively selected. The V gene is TRBV23-1 and the J gene is TRBJ2-6; the D gene cannot be resolved reliably. TRBV23-1 is annotated as an ORF whose role is uncertain. This receptor was identified in a man younger than 40 in good health. The base sequence is TGCGCCAGCAGTCAATTCTATGGGGCCAACGTCCTGACTTTC. The resulting protein is CASSQFYGANVLTF.